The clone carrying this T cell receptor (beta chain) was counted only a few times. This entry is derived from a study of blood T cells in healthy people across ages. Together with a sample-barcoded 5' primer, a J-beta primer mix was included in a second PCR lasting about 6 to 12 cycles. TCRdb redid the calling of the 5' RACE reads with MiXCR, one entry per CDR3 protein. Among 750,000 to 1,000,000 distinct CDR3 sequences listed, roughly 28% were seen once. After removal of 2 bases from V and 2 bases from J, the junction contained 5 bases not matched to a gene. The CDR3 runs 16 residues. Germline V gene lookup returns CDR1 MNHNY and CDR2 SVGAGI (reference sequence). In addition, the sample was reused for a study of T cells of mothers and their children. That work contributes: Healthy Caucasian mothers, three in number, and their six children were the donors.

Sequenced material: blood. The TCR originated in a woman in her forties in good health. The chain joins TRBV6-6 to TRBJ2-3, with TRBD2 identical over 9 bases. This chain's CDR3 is CASSYSAGGDTDTQYF. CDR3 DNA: TGTGCCAGCAGTTACAGTGCGGGGGGGGACACAGATACGCAGTATTTT.